The clone carrying this TCR beta chain was counted between two and nine times. The antigen remains unidentified. This entry comes from a study of early T cells in non-severe SARS-CoV-2 infection. Study details: From unsorted whole blood, bulk RNA was sequenced, and the chains remained unpaired. Findings of the study overall: Anti-spike CD8 responses were favored by VDJdb matching, which missed private and CD4 specificities.

Germline CDR1 reads DFQATT; CDR2 reads SNEGSKA (reference sequence). The CDR3 has 12 amino acids. Losses at the gene ends were 0 bases for V and 11 bases for J; bases not matched to a gene: 2. Molecules of cDNA were individually given unique molecular identifiers that were attached to them. TCRdb re-derived calls from the 5' RACE reads in MiXCR, one entry per CDR3 protein. The table lists more than 55,000 distinct CDR3 sequences, approximately 13% of them singletons. What was sequenced was whole blood. The chain couples TRBV20-1 to TRBJ2-3, with 10 bases aligning to TRBD2. This clonotype was obtained from an adult who was a healthcare worker with PCR-confirmed SARS-CoV-2 infection or an uninfected control (not recorded which). The CDR3 sequence is CSARDASGGQYF. CDR3 nucleotides: TGCAGTGCTAGAGACGCTAGCGGGGGGCAGTATTTT.